This TCR beta chain was identified during a study of a mutant IDH1 vaccine in newly diagnosed glioma. Background on the study: Mean patient age was around 40 years; roughly 62% were male and approximately 40% female.

Germline CDR1 and CDR2: SGHDN and FVKESK. This CDR3 has 17 residues. Trimming took off 1 base at V and 4 bases at J, with 14 bases between the two ends. Noted time point: week 11, during vaccination. In the vaccine, a single dose held 300 ug of the mutant IDH1 20-mer peptide, along with topical imiquimod. For this clone: Its antigen remains unidentified. Additional DNA sequences in this sample encode the identical CDR3.

Profiled with immunoSEQ multiplex PCR; TCRdb holds only in-frame clones, not every one. The sample contains about 130,000 clones, around 80% of which appear only once. Sequenced material: PBMCs, taken from a glioma patient whose treatment included an IDH1 peptide vaccine. The sequence was obtained from a middle-aged man with glioma. V is TRBV14 and J is TRBJ1-6; D gene unclear. The DNA for the CDR3 is TGTGCCAGCAGCCAAGGCGGCTTCTGGGAATATAATTCACCCCTCCACTTT. Protein sequence: CASSQGGFWEYNSPLHF. The variable domain in full, completed from reference TRBV14 and TRBJ1-6, reads EAGVTQFPSHSVIEKGQTVTLRCDPISGHDNLYWYRRVMGKEIKFLLHFVKESKQDESGMPNNRFLAERTGGTYSTLKVQPAELEDSGVYFCASSQGGFWEYNSPLHFGNGTRLTVT.